This T cell receptor (beta chain) appears in the sequencing data of a study of CD8 T cells in ankylosing spondylitis. The CDR3 is 15 residues long. In germline, CDR1 is MGHDK, CDR2 SYGVNS. V shed 7 bases and J 4 bases; nucleotides not matched to a gene: 13. Study findings and constraints: The study identified a TCR beta motif of several highly homologous variants that appeared characteristic of ankylosing spondylitis blood.

TCRdb called the 5' RACE reads again in MiXCR, with one record for every CDR3 protein. This sample has 300,000 to 350,000 distinct CDR3 sequences, with roughly 20% found just once. In its sample, this clonotype was seen a few times. Its antigen is not known. This clonotype was sampled from a female donor with ankylosing spondylitis or in good health (not recorded which). The chain has TRBV25-1 and TRBJ2-7; 7 bases agree with TRBD1. Sequenced: blood, either unsorted or a sorted T cell fraction (not recorded which). The CDR3 protein is CASTSGGPQDYEQYF. CDR3 nucleotides: TGTGCCAGCACCTCAGGGGGTCCCCAGGATTACGAGCAGTACTTC.